The T cell receptor beta chain described here comes from a study of blood T cell repertoires in COVID-19. Study information: The United States, Italy and Spain provided the acute and convalescent COVID-19 samples. PBMCs, B-cell-depleted T cells, or T cells were the source of the cDNA or gDNA that made up the material.

Germline V lookup: CDR1 LGHDT, CDR2 YNNKEL (reference sequence). V lost 2 bases and J 3 bases, leaving 14 bases between the germline ends. The CDR3 totals 15 residues. The Seattle patients, enrolled during active infection, were followed longitudinally. Study processing details: Reference gene primer amplification in the assay estimated nucleated cell counts. The table came from immunoSEQ multiplex PCR; TCRdb's copy has only in-frame clones and leaves some out. V and J calls and clone size are given by that table; D and trimming were obtained from the DNA. The table includes some 300,000 clones, just under 90% detected once.

Material for sequencing was peripheral blood. The genes are TRBV3-1 (or the pseudogene TRBV3-2) and TRBJ2-7, with D perhaps matching TRBD1 (6 bases). This TCR came from a woman in her fifties or sixties with COVID-19, enrolled during active disease. The CDR3 spells CASSQQQGMGYEQYF. CDR3 in DNA: TGTGCCAGCAGCCAACAACAGGGTATGGGCTACGAGCAGTACTTC.